This TCR beta chain is drawn from a study of early T cells in non-severe SARS-CoV-2 infection. Study as a whole: The authors sequenced bulk RNA from unsorted whole blood, leaving chains unpaired. Study results and limitations: Using VDJdb, the matching emphasized anti-spike CD8 responses while missing private and CD4 specificities.

Individual cDNA molecules received unique molecular identifiers during library preparation. TCRdb called the 5' RACE reads again in MiXCR, with one record for every CDR3 protein. The sample includes about 72,000 distinct CDR3 sequences, roughly 9.1% seen only once; the top ten take about 7.1%. In its sample, this clonotype was seen many times. Its antigen is not known. The CDR3 consists of 13 residues. Trimming cost V 4 bases and J 1 base, with 8 bases left between them. CDR1 and CDR2 from the germline V gene are SGHRS and YFSETQ. Sequencing was performed on whole blood, taken at baseline. V and J are TRBV5-1 and TRBJ1-1, with D uncertain. The clonotype comes from an adult who was a healthcare worker with PCR-confirmed SARS-CoV-2 infection or an uninfected control (not recorded which). The CDR3 here is CASSLEPNTEAFF. CDR3 coding DNA: TGCGCCAGCAGCCTTGAGCCGAACACTGAAGCTTTCTTT.